This T cell receptor (beta chain) was captured by sequencing in a study of shared clonotypes between healthy human individuals. Whole-study findings and limits: Among donors, the sharing of clonotypes was expected to be influenced by sequencing depth. For naive CD4 cells, around 5.1% of clonotypes were shared across a few donors.

Methods used by the authors: Without quality scores, immunoSEQ junctional reads could not be filtered like full-length reads. Sequenced by immunoSEQ multiplex PCR; TCRdb stores in-frame clones only, minus some. V and J calls and clone size are those listed in that table; D and trimming were worked out from the DNA. The sample contains a few million clones, approximately 93% of which appear only once. CDR3 length equals 16 residues. CDR1 and CDR2 from the germline V gene are SGHVS and FNYEAQ. Trimming took 5 bases from V and 5 from J; bases not matched to a gene: 10. To note about this clone: Its antigen is as yet unknown.

All donors qualified as healthy HIV-negative adults and had experienced no recent acute infections or vaccinations. Sequences were obtained from naive CD4+ T cells from PBMCs. Subset meaning: CD45RA+ positively selected. The origin of this receptor is a man aged 18 to 29 in good health. Some clones in this sample may be carry-over from other donors' samples. The rearrangement links TRBV7-6 to TRBJ2-2; 8 bases are shared with TRBD2. CDR3 nucleotides: TGTGCCAGCAGCCCCTGGACTAGCCTACCAACCGGGGAGCTGTTTTTT. Translating gives CASSPWTSLPTGELFF.